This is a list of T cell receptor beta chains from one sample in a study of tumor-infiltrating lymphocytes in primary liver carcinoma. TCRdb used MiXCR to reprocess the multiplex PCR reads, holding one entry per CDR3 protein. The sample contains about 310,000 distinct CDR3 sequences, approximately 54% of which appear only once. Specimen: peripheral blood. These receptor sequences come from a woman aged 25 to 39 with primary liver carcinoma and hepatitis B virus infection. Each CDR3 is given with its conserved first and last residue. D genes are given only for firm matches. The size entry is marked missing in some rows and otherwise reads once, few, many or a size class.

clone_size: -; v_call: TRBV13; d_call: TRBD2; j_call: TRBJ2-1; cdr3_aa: CASSPPSGASYNEQFF; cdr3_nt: TGTGCCAGCAGCCCCCCTAGCGGGGCCTCCTACAATGAGCAGTTCTTC
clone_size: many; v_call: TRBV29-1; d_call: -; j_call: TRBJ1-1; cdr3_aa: CSVEGGYTEAFF; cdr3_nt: TGCAGCGTTGAAGGGGGTTACACTGAAGCTTTCTTT
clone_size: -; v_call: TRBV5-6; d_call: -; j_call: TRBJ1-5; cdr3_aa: CASRRQANSNQPQHF; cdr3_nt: TGTGCCAGCAGACGACAGGCAAATAGCAATCAGCCCCAGCATTTT
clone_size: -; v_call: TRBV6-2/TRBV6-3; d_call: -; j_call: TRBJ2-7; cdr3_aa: CASSYGLFLSYEQYF; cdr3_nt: TGTGCCAGCAGTTACGGGCTATTCCTCTCCTACGAGCAGTACTTC
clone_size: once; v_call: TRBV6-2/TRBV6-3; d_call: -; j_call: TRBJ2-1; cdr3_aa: CASGDPKSSYNEQFF; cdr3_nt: TGTGCCAGCGGGGATCCTAAAAGCTCCTACAATGAGCAGTTCTTC
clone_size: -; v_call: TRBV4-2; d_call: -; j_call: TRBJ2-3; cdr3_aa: CASSPESHQDTQYF; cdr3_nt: TGTGCCAGCAGCCCAGAGTCCCATCAAGATACGCAGTATTTT
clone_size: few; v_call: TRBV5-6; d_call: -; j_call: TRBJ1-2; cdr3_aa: CASSSLRGLLTF; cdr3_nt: TGTGCCAGCAGCTCCTTGCGGGGGCTTCTCACCTTC
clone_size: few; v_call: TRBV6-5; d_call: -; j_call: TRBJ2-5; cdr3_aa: CASSYSESNQETQYF; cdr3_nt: TGTGCCAGCAGTTACTCGGAATCTAACCAAGAGACCCAGTACTTC
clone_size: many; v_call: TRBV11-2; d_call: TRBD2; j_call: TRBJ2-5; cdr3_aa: CASSFRLAGGETQYF; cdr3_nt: TGTGCCAGCAGCTTTCGACTAGCGGGCGGGGAGACCCAGTACTTC
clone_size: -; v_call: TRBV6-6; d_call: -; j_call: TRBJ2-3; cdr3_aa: CGSRPGWGQPQYF; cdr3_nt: TGTGGCAGCAGGCCCGGATGGGGGCAGCCCCAGTATTTT
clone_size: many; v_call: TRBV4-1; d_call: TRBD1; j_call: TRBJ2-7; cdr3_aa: CASSHGQGEQYF; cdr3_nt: TGCGCCAGCAGCCACGGACAGGGCGAGCAGTACTTC
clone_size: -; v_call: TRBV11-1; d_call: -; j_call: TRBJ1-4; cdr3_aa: CAIRQPGGRSQGKLFF; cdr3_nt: TGTGCCATCAGGCAACCGGGTGGCCGGTCTCAGGGAAAACTGTTTTTT
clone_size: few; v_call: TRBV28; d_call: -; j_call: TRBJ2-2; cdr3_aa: CASSPLGRLTGELFF; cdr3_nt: TGTGCCAGCAGTCCCCTCGGGCGGTTAACCGGGGAGCTGTTTTTT
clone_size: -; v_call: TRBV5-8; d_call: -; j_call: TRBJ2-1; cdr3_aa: CASRPHAGKEQFF; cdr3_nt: TGTGCCAGCAGACCTCACGCAGGGAAAGAGCAGTTCTTC
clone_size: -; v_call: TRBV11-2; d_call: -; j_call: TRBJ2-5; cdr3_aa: CASSLGQLQETQYF; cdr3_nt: TGTGCCAGCAGCCTCGGACAGCTTCAAGAGACCCAGTACTTC
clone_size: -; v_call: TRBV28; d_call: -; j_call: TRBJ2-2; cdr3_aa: CASSLGRGELLF; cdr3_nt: TGTGCCAGTAGTTTAGGTCGCGGGGAGCTGCTTTTT
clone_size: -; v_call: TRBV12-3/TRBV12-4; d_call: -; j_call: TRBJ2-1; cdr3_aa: CASRGENEQFF; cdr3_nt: TGTGCCAGCAGGGGGGAGAATGAGCAGTTCTTC
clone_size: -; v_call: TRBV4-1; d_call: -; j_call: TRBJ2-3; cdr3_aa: CASNPTPRLHSTDTQYF; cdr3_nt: TGCGCCAGCAACCCTACCCCTCGGCTGCATAGCACAGATACGCAGTATTTT
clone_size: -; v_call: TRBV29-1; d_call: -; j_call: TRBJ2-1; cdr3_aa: CSAAPGTYNEQLF; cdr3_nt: TGCAGCGCCGCGCCGGGGACCTACAATGAGCAGCTCTTC
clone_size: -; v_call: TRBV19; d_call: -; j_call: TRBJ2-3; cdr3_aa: CASSRGLADTQYF; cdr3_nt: TGTGCCAGTAGCCGGGGGCTAGCCGATACGCAGTATTTT
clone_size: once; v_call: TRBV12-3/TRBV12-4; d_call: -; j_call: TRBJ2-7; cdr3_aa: CASSLRPRDYVQYF; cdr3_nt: TGTGCCAGCAGCTTACGGCCTAGGGATTACGTGCAGTACTTC
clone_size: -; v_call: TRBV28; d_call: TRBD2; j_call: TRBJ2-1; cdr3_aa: CASGGLRNEQFF; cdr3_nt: TGTGCCAGCGGGGGACTAAGGAATGAGCAGTTCTTC
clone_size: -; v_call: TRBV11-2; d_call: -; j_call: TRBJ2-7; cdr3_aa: CASSLGSGTRYEQYF; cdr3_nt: TGTGCCAGCAGCTTAGGCTCCGGGACCCGCTACGAGCAGTACTTC
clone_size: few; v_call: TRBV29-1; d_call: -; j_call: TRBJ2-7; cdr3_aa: CSVVDGNPYEQYF; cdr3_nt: TGCAGCGTTGTAGACGGGAATCCCTACGAGCAGTACTTC
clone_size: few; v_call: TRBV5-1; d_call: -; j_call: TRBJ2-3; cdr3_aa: CASSSGPITDTQYF; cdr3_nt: TGCGCCAGCAGTTCGGGACCAATCACAGATACGCAGTATTTT
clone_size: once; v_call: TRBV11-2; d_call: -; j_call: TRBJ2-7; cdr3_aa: CDSSLSMDSSYEQYF; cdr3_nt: TGTGACAGCAGCTTAAGTATGGACAGCTCCTACGAACAGTACTTC